A selection of T cell receptor beta chains follows, all from one sample in a study of blood T cell repertoires in COVID-19. TCRdb's copy holds only in-frame clones and misses some; the assay was immunoSEQ multiplex PCR. The sample lists about 200,000 clones, 85% to 90% seen once, with approximately 5.9% in the top ten. The sequencing sample was made of peripheral blood. These receptors were obtained from an elderly man with acute or convalescent COVID-19. The CDR3 runs from the conserved cysteine through the conserved F or W. The D gene is left open where the match is weak. Rows give clone size only sometimes, using once, few, many, or a class for an expanded clone.

clone size	V gene	J gene	D gene	CDR3 protein	CDR3 DNA
.	TRBV10-3	TRBJ2-7	.	CAISERGMGYEQYF	TGTGCCATCAGCGAAAGGGGGATGGGCTACGAGCAGTACTTC
.	TRBV7-2	TRBJ2-7	.	CASSPVRGPGVKQYF	TGTGCCAGCAGCCCCGTGCGGGGGCCGGGTGTGAAGCAGTACTTC
.	TRBV20-1	TRBJ2-1	.	CSARPYSEQFF	TGCAGTGCTAGGCCCTACAGTGAACAGTTCTTC
.	TRBV7-2	TRBJ1-5	.	CASSLEGVSNQPQHF	TGTGCCAGCAGCTTAGAGGGGGTCAGCAATCAGCCCCAGCATTTT
.	TRBV5-1	TRBJ2-2	.	CASSLGAPGELFF	TGCGCCAGCAGCTTAGGGGCGCCCGGGGAGCTGTTTTTT
once	TRBV28	TRBJ1-5	.	CASSLGGGGSQPQHF	TGTGCCAGCAGTTTAGGGGGGGGTGGTAGTCAGCCCCAGCATTTT
.	TRBV18	TRBJ2-7	.	CASSTGHKTSYEQYF	TGTGCCAGCTCGACGGGACACAAGACTTCCTACGAGCAGTACTTC
.	TRBV19	TRBJ1-2	TRBD1	CASSIKGANYGYTF	TGTGCCAGTAGTATAAAGGGGGCCAACTATGGCTACACCTTC
.	TRBV27	TRBJ2-2	.	CASSPARAGGTGELFF	TGTGCCAGCAGTCCGGCGAGGGCGGGTGGAACCGGGGAGCTGTTTTTT
.	TRBV30	TRBJ1-2	.	CACGDPLPYGYTF	TGTGCCTGTGGAGACCCTCTACCCTATGGCTACACCTTC
.	TRBV6-2/TRBV6-3	TRBJ2-1	TRBD2	CASSSPLAGSYNEQFF	TGTGCCAGCAGTTCCCCACTAGCGGGATCCTACAATGAGCAGTTCTTC
once	TRBV6-5	TRBJ2-5	.	CASSYSGQGGTQYF	TGTGCCAGCAGTTACTCGGGGCAGGGAGGGACCCAGTACTTC
.	TRBV30	TRBJ1-2	.	CAWRALFRDPGYTF	TGTGCCTGGAGGGCCTTGTTCCGGGATCCTGGCTACACCTTC
.	TRBV7-9	TRBJ1-1	TRBD1	CASRLDRDHTEAFF	TGTGCCAGCAGGTTGGACAGGGACCACACTGAAGCTTTCTTT
.	TRBV27	TRBJ2-3	TRBD1	CASRRTGVGDTQYF	TGTGCCAGCAGGAGGACAGGGGTTGGAGATACGCAGTATTTT
.	TRBV6-5	TRBJ1-5	.	CASSYSRYSNQPQHF	TGTGCCAGCAGTTACAGCCGGTATAGCAATCAGCCCCAGCATTTT
once	TRBV3-1/TRBV3-2	TRBJ1-4	.	CASSQDSRLQKLFF	TGTGCCAGCAGCCAAGATTCCCGACTTCAAAAACTGTTTTTT
.	TRBV25-1	TRBJ1-1	TRBD1	CASSGRQGANTEAFF	TGTGCCAGCAGTGGGCGACAGGGGGCCAACACTGAAGCTTTCTTT
.	TRBV7-2	TRBJ1-2	TRBD1	CASTDSRGINYGYTF	TGTGCCAGCACCGACTCCAGGGGGATTAACTATGGCTACACCTTC
.	TRBV2	TRBJ1-2	TRBD1	CASSIGTGGYTF	TGTGCCAGCAGTATTGGGACAGGTGGCTACACCTTC
.	TRBV5-1	TRBJ2-5	.	CASSPGTLQETQYF	TGCGCCAGCAGCCCCGGGACTCTACAAGAGACCCAGTACTTC
.	TRBV5-5	TRBJ1-4	.	CASSLDRATNEKLFF	TGTGCCAGCAGCTTGGATCGGGCAACTAATGAAAAACTGTTTTTT
.	TRBV5-1	TRBJ2-7	.	CASSLGEGRSYEQYF	TGCGCCAGCAGCTTGGGTGAGGGCCGCTCCTACGAGCAGTACTTC
.	TRBV29-1	TRBJ2-7	TRBD2	CSAREDSYEQYF	TGCAGCGCGCGGGAGGACTCCTACGAGCAGTACTTC
.	TRBV5-4	TRBJ1-3	.	CASSQERIGNTIYF	TGTGCCAGCAGCCAGGAAAGGATTGGAAACACCATATATTTT
.	TRBV18	TRBJ1-1	TRBD1	CASSRGQGVTEAFF	TGTGCCAGCTCCCGGGGACAGGGTGTTACTGAAGCTTTCTTT
.	TRBV7-2	TRBJ1-5	.	CASSPQGNQPQHF	TGTGCCAGCAGCCCGCAGGGCAATCAGCCCCAGCATTTT
.	TRBV2	TRBJ1-2	TRBD1	CASRRTGGIDGYTF	TGTGCCAGCAGGAGGACAGGGGGAATAGATGGCTACACCTTC
few	TRBV18	TRBJ2-5	.	CASSPEEGETQYF	TGTGCCAGCTCACCAGAGGAGGGGGAGACCCAGTACTTC
once	TRBV6-5	TRBJ2-7	TRBD1	CASRQSGQGHEQYF	TGTGCCAGCAGGCAATCTGGACAGGGCCACGAGCAGTACTTC
.	TRBV7-8	TRBJ1-5	.	CASSLEGGYSNQPQHF	TGTGCCAGCAGCTTAGAGGGGGGGTATAGCAATCAGCCCCAGCATTTT
.	TRBV14	TRBJ1-4	TRBD1	CASSQALTGTGGEKLFF	TGTGCCAGCAGCCAAGCATTAACCGGGACAGGGGGTGAAAAACTGTTTTTT
.	TRBV24-1	TRBJ2-2	.	CATSDPGGLRAGELFF	TGTGCCACCAGTGATCCGGGGGGCCTACGAGCCGGGGAGCTGTTTTTT
.	TRBV7-2	TRBJ2-1	.	CASSRGGQRRDNEQFF	TGTGCCAGCAGCAGGGGGGGCCAGCGGAGAGACAATGAGCAGTTCTTC
.	TRBV14	TRBJ1-1	.	CASSQGGPALEAFF	TGTGCCAGCAGCCAAGGGGGGCCGGCCCTTGAAGCTTTCTTT
once	TRBV19	TRBJ1-1	.	CASIPPGGNTEAFF	TGTGCCAGTATTCCCCCGGGTGGGAACACTGAAGCTTTCTTT
.	TRBV29-1	TRBJ1-4	.	CSVERNEKLFF	TGCAGCGTTGAGAGGAATGAAAAACTGTTTTTT
.	TRBV10-1	TRBJ2-7	TRBD1	CASSESGTGSHEQYF	TGCGCCAGCAGTGAGTCCGGGACAGGGAGCCACGAGCAGTACTTC
.	TRBV2	TRBJ1-2	.	CASRNRVANYGYTF	TGTGCCAGCAGAAACAGGGTAGCTAACTATGGCTACACCTTC
.	TRBV27	TRBJ1-2	.	CASSLNTGFYGYTF	TGTGCCAGCAGTTTAAATACGGGGTTCTATGGCTACACCTTC
once	TRBV30	TRBJ2-1	TRBD2	CARRAGGPYNEQFF	TGTGCTCGAAGAGCGGGAGGGCCCTACAATGAGCAGTTCTTC
.	TRBV9	TRBJ2-3	.	CASSSDRPAGEGTDTQYF	TGTGCCAGCAGCTCCGACAGGCCGGCGGGAGAGGGGACAGATACGCAGTATTTT
.	TRBV6-1	TRBJ2-5	.	CASSEVGPWETQYF	TGTGCCAGCAGTGAAGTCGGTCCGTGGGAGACCCAGTACTTC
once	TRBV6-4	TRBJ2-1	TRBD2	CASSGQLAGGEEQFF	TGTGCCAGCAGCGGACAACTAGCGGGAGGGGAAGAGCAGTTCTTC
.	TRBV10-2	TRBJ1-6	.	CASNSQGNSPLHF	TGCGCCAGCAACAGTCAGGGGAATTCACCCCTCCACTTT